One sample yielded the 10 T cell receptor beta chains listed below, sequenced in a study of tumor-infiltrating lymphocytes in primary liver carcinoma. The investigators made TCR beta cDNA from roughly 460 ng total RNA, using a constant-region primer. What produced the TCR beta libraries was three nested multiplex PCR rounds using slightly modified ARM-PCR. Amplification in the first two PCR rounds was performed using TRBV1-TRBV30 forward primers and a C-beta reverse primer for approximately 10 cycles each. TCRdb independently ran MiXCR on the multiplex PCR reads; one entry per CDR3 protein. The data hold 75,000 to 80,000 distinct CDR3 sequences, with roughly two thirds observed a single time. From 20-30 mg of unsorted bulk tissue, DNA and RNA were co-extracted together. The source material was tumor-adjacent normal liver tissue. The receptors were sampled from a man between 35 and 55 years old with primary liver carcinoma and hepatitis B virus infection.

Concerning this clonotype: The CDR3 end shows no conserved phenylalanine or tryptophan, and so a read error is likely. CDR3 nucleotide sequence: TGTGCCAGTGGTTACGGGCCTTATAGCAGGGAGCAGTTCCTC. It translates to CASGYGPYSREQFL. J is TRBJ2-1 and V is TRBV6-2 or TRBV6-3; D not certain. The germline V gene encodes CDR1 MNHEY and CDR2 SVGEGT. Trimming cost V 9 bases and J 10 bases, with 22 bases left between them. This CDR3 spans 14 amino acids.

The chain links TRBV29-1 to TRBJ2-4; no clear D gene. Germline CDR1 SQVTM, CDR2 ANQGSEA. Trimming pared 2 bases from V and 6 bases from J, leaving 5 bases between. This CDR3 spans 11 amino acids. The CDR3 DNA reads TGCAGCGTTGAACAGAGAAACATTCAGTACTTC. Translating it yields CSVEQRNIQYF.

Worth noting for this clonotype: Lacking the conserved final phenylalanine or tryptophan, this CDR3 likely reflects a read error. The CDR3 DNA follows: TGTGCTAGCAGGGACATCTACCAAGAGACCCAGTACCAC. This gives the protein CASRDIYQETQYH. The J gene is TRBJ2-5, the V gene TRBV6-1; maybe TRBD1 (6 bases). This CDR3 contains 13 residues. Germline lookup yields CDR1 MNHNS and CDR2 SASEGT.

This clonotype was seen only a few times. V and J are TRBV5-6 and TRBJ2-2; tentatively, D is TRBD2 (5 bases). This CDR3 has 15 amino acids. The V gene's germline CDR1 is SGHDT and CDR2 YYEEEE. V lost 4 bases to trimming and J lost 0 bases, with 10 bases between them. CDR3 sequence (DNA): TGTGCCAGCAGCCCGGGGTTCACGAACACCGGGGAGCTGTTTTTT. This translates into CASSPGFTNTGELFF.

There are many counts of this clonotype. The gene calls are TRBV6-5 and TRBJ2-3, with a weak D call TRBD1 (5 bases). The ends were cut back, 6 bases at V and 7 bases at J, with 17 bases in the middle. CDR1 and CDR2 from the germline V gene are MNHEY and SVGAGI. CDR3 length equals 14 residues. CDR3 DNA sequence: TGTGCCAGCAGCCGCCGTGCCGACAGCCATACGCAGTATTTT. Its protein is CASSRRADSHTQYF.

Comment on this clonotype: A read error may produce the germline difference seen at one junction end. The rearrangement uses TRBV11-2 and TRBJ2-5, with D perhaps matching TRBD2 (5 bases). The germline V gene has CDR1 SGHAT and CDR2 FQNNGV. The CDR3 covers 18 residues. The CDR3 region has the DNA TGTGCCGGCAGCTTAGCGAGGCTAGCCCTGGGAAAAGAAGAGACCCAGTACTTT. Amino acid sequence: CAGSLARLALGKEETQYF.

This clonotype was seen just once. This sequence joins TRBV29-1 and TRBJ2-1; 8 nucleotides match TRBD1. The J call may be wrong; the DNA end is better matched by TRBJ2-7. The CDR3 extends over 15 amino acids. Per the germline V gene, CDR1 is SQVTM and CDR2 is ANQGSEA. The CDR3: CSVEDGQGYGNEQYF. The CDR3 DNA reads as TGCAGCGTTGAAGACGGACAGGGATATGGCAATGAGCAGTACTTC.

At least ten counts were recorded for this clonotype. V is TRBV10-2 and J is TRBJ2-3; 9 bases agree with TRBD2. Germline assignment: CDR1 WSHSY and CDR2 SAAADI. This CDR3 is 17 amino acids long. V gave up 1 base and J gave up 0 bases; unmatched junction bases: 5. The CDR3 sequence: CASSELQGLASTDTQYF. CDR3 sequence (DNA): TGCGCCAGCAGTGAGTTACAGGGACTAGCTAGCACAGATACGCAGTATTTT.

Note on this clonotype: At one boundary the junction diverges from the germline segment, which might be a read error. CDR3 nucleotide sequence: TGTGCCACCAGCCAAGTCTCCATAGCGGGAGGGCTATTACGAAGCTCCTACGAGCAGTACTTC. The encoded protein is CATSQVSIAGGLLRSSYEQYF. The chain is built from TRBV4-2 and TRBJ2-7; 11 bases match TRBD2. Germline CDR1 and CDR2: LGHNA and YNFKEQ. The CDR3 contains 21 residues.

This clonotype showed up just a few times. Given a much more abundant clone one base away, this may be a read error. The rearrangement joins TRBV5-6 to TRBJ1-1; 7 positions agree with TRBD1. After removal of 2 bases from V and 1 base from J, the junction contained 8 bases not matched to a gene. The CDR3 length is 16 residues. Germline loops: CDR1 SGHDT, CDR2 YYEEEE. CDR3 residues: CASSFRTGVTNTEAFF. The DNA of the CDR3 is TGTGCCAGCAGCTTTAGGACAGGAGTCACGAACACTGAAGCTTTCTTT. Combining the CDR3 with reference TRBV5-6 and TRBJ1-1 gives the whole variable domain DAGVTQSPTHLIKTRGQQVTLRCSPKSGHDTVSWYQQALGQGPQFIFQYYEEEERQRGNFPDRFSGHQFPNYSSELNVNALLLGDSALYLCASSFRTGVTNTEAFFGQGTRLTVV.